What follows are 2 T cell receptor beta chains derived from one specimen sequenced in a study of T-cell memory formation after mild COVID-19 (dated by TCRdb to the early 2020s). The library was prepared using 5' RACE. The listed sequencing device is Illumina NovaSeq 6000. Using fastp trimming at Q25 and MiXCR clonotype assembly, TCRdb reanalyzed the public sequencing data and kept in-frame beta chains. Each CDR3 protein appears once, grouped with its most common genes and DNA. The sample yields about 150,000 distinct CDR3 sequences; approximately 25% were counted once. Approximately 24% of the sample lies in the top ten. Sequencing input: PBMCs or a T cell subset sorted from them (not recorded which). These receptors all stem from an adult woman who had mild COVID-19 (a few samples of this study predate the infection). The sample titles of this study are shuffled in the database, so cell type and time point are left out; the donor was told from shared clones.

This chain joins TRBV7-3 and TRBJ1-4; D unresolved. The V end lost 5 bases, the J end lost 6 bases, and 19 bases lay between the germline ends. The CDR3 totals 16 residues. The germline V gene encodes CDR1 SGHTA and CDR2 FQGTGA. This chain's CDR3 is CASSPPPYCGDEKLFF. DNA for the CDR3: TGTGCCAGCAGCCCCCCGCCGTATTGTGGCGATGAAAAACTGTTTTTT. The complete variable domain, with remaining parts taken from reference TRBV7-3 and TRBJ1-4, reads GAGVSQTPSNKVTEKGKYVELRCDPISGHTALYWYRQSLGQGPEFLIYFQGTGAADDSGLPNDRFFAVRPEGSVSTLKIQRTERGDSAVYLCASSPPPYCGDEKLFFGSGTQLSVL.

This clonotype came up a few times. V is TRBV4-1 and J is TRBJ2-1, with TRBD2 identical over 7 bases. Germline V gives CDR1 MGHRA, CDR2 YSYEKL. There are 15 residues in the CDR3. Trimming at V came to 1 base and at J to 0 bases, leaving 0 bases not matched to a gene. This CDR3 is CASSQGGGSYNEQFF. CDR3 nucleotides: TGCGCCAGCAGCCAAGGCGGGGGCTCCTACAATGAGCAGTTCTTC.